One and the same sample provided the 27 T cell receptor beta chains below, sequenced in a study of CD39 and CD103 CD8 tumor-infiltrating T cells. Sequenced by immunoSEQ multiplex PCR; TCRdb stores in-frame clones only, minus some. The sample lists roughly 450 clones; 60% to 75% were seen once. Sequencing used CD39- CD103+ CD8+ T cells sorted from the tumor. Stated subset: CD103+CD39- single-positive CD45RA- CD8 T cells. The receptor source for this set is a human donor with head and neck squamous cell carcinoma.

This clone was detected a few times. The DNA of the CDR3 is TGCGCCAGCAGCCAAGGGCCTACGGGTGCCTACGAGCAGTACTTC. Translation gives CASSQGPTGAYEQYF. The chain couples TRBV4-1 to TRBJ2-7; no clear D. This CDR3 has 15 amino acids. V gave up 1 base and J gave up 2 bases, with 12 bases separating them. The germline CDR1 and CDR2 sequences are MGHRA and YSYEKL.

The chain recombines TRBV6-1 with TRBJ2-7; TRBD2 is a possible D gene (5 bases). CDR1 is MNHNS, CDR2 SASEGT, per germline. The CDR3 has 12 amino acids. V lost 6 bases and J lost 5, with 11 bases in between. CDR3 coding DNA: TGTGCCAGCAGGGACGGGGTCCACGAGCAGTACTTC. Amino acid sequence: CASRDGVHEQYF.

V usage is TRBV7-2 and J usage is TRBJ2-1, with D possibly TRBD2 on 5 matching bases. Per the germline V gene, CDR1 is SGHTA and CDR2 is FQGNSA. The CDR3 length is 12 residues. The V end lost 5 bases, the J end lost 8 bases, and 10 bases lay between the germline ends. This CDR3 is CASSHGADEQFF. The CDR3 nucleotides are TGTGCCAGCAGCCACGGAGCGGATGAGCAGTTCTTC.

This clone was detected only once. The V gene is TRBV29-1, the J gene TRBJ2-1, with 7 bases aligning to TRBD2. Germline lookup yields CDR1 SQVTM and CDR2 ANQGSEA. The CDR3 totals 14 residues. Trimming took 8 bases from V and 5 from J; bases not matched to a gene: 12. Here the CDR3 reads CSLVLAGRDNEQFF. As DNA, the CDR3 is TGCAGCCTCGTCCTGGCAGGGAGGGACAATGAGCAGTTCTTC.

This chain joins TRBV7-9 and TRBJ2-3; possible D gene TRBD2, 6 bases. From germline, CDR1 is SEHNR and CDR2 FQNEAQ (reference sequence). Trimming removed 5 bases from V and 0 bases from J, with 21 bases in between. The CDR3 contains 18 residues. The CDR3 protein is CASSPTDPRLGSTDTQYF. The CDR3 nucleotides read TGTGCCAGCAGCCCTACCGACCCCCGACTAGGTAGCACAGATACGCAGTATTTT.

CDR3 sequence reads: CASSETSGGADTQYF. The CDR3 bases are TGTGCCAGCAGTGAGACTAGCGGGGGGGCAGATACGCAGTATTTT. The chain joins TRBV6-1 to TRBJ2-3; the match to TRBD2 covers 14 bases. CDR3 size: 15 residues. Germline V gene sequence: CDR1 MNHNS, CDR2 SASEGT. Trimming cost V 3 bases and J 4 bases; bases outside gene matches: 0.

The chain uses TRBV30 and TRBJ2-5; unclear D gene. This CDR3 comprises 14 residues. The V end was cut by 0 bases, the J end by 1 base, with 9 bases between. Germline CDR1 is GTSNPN and CDR2 is SVGIG (reference sequence). Written as DNA, the CDR3 is TGTGCCTGGAGTGTAGACGCGGCCCAAGAGACCCAGTACTTC. It yields the protein CAWSVDAAQETQYF.

This clone was observed a single time. V usage is TRBV7-9 and J usage is TRBJ2-3, with D perhaps matching TRBD2 (5 bases). The CDR3 sequence is 15 residues long. Germline values: CDR1 SEHNR, CDR2 FQNEAQ (reference sequence). V lost 5 bases and J 1 base, leaving 13 bases between the germline ends. The CDR3 DNA reads TGTGCCAGCAGCCAACCGGGGTCGGGCACAGATACGCAGTATTTT. Its protein product is CASSQPGSGTDTQYF.

The chain combines TRBV30 with TRBJ2-7; 8 bases map to TRBD2. CDR3 size: 14 residues. V lost 1 base and J lost 5; bases outside the gene matches: 7. The V gene's germline CDR1 is GTSNPN and CDR2 SVGIG (reference sequence). For the CDR3, the DNA is TGTGCCTGGAGTGAGGGCGGGGGGTTCCACGAGCAGTACTTC. Its protein product is CAWSEGGGFHEQYF.

V is TRBV9 and J is TRBJ2-2; D possibly corresponds to TRBD2 (6 bases). Trimming shortened V by 0 bases and J by 4 bases, and 7 bases separated the two germline ends. Germline CDR1 SGDLS, CDR2 YYNGEE. This CDR3 has 14 residues. This chain's CDR3 is CASSVGGATGELFF. The CDR3 bases are TGTGCCAGCAGCGTAGGCGGGGCCACCGGGGAGCTGTTTTTT.

The genes are TRBV15 and TRBJ2-1; no clear D. The germline V and J ends were trimmed by 0 bases and 7 bases, with 10 bases remaining between them. In germline, CDR1 is LNHNV, CDR2 YYDKDF (reference sequence). The CDR3 has 14 amino acids. Here the CDR3 DNA reads TGTGCCACCAGCAGAGATTTAGTCGGGAATGAGCAGTTCTTC. Translation: CATSRDLVGNEQFF.

The chain has TRBV7-2 and TRBJ1-6; D gene uncertain. Germline CDR1 is SGHTA and CDR2 is FQGNSA. V shed 4 bases and J shed 12 bases, with 16 bases lying between them. The length of the CDR3 is 14 residues. The CDR3 bases are TGTGCCAGCAGCTCGCCCGGGCGGGGAATACCCCTCCACTTT. It yields the protein CASSSPGRGIPLHF.

This clone was seen more than once but under ten times. The chain carries TRBV6-5 and TRBJ2-1, with D tentatively TRBD2 (6 bases). The CDR3 contains 12 residues. Trimming removed 4 bases at V and 10 bases at J, with 11 bases between. Germline CDR1 is MNHEY and CDR2 is SVGAGI. The CDR3 sequence is CASSLLSGEQFF. For the CDR3, the DNA is TGTGCCAGCAGTTTACTTAGCGGCGAGCAGTTCTTC.

This clone was recorded a few times. The chain employs TRBV19 and TRBJ2-1, with D possibly TRBD2 on 7 matching bases. The germline V gene encodes CDR1 LNHDA and CDR2 SQIVND (reference sequence). V shed 3 bases and J shed 9 bases, with 15 bases lying between them. The CDR3 spans 14 residues. The CDR3 DNA sequence: TGTGCCAGTAGTATCGTAGGGGGGGTTGGTGAGCAGTTCTTC. This translates into CASSIVGGVGEQFF.

This clone was observed a handful of times. This chain uses TRBV4-2 with TRBJ2-5, with TRBD2 matching 9 bases. CDR3 size: 15 residues. The germline gives CDR1 LGHNA, CDR2 YNFKEQ. Trimming removed 1 base from V and 1 base from J; junction bases left unmatched: 1. CDR3 in amino acids: CASSQARGGQETQYF. The CDR3 nucleotides read TGTGCCAGCAGCCAAGCGCGGGGGGGCCAAGAGACCCAGTACTTC.

This clone appeared once. J is TRBJ2-1 and V is TRBV9, with 8 bases fitting TRBD1. CDR1 and CDR2 from the germline V gene are SGDLS and YYNGEE. The ends lost 4 bases at V and 8 bases at J; junction bases unmatched: 8. The CDR3 length is 14 residues. In nucleotides, the CDR3 is TGTGCCAGCAGCCCCCGGACAGGGATCGATGAGCAGTTCTTC. Protein product: CASSPRTGIDEQFF.

This clone was seen a single time. The V and J genes are TRBV5-6 and TRBJ1-2; 7 bases map to TRBD1. The CDR3 covers 13 residues. Germline V gene data show CDR1 as SGHDT and CDR2 as YYEEEE. The V gene end was trimmed by 4 bases and the J gene end by 6 bases; junction bases not matched to a gene: 6. CDR3 region: CASSQTGSHGYTF. The CDR3 DNA is TGTGCCAGCAGCCAGACAGGGTCCCATGGCTACACCTTC.

The chain couples TRBV2 to TRBJ2-2; 11 bases align to TRBD2. Unmatched junction bases numbered 6, after V lost 6 bases and J lost 6 bases. Germline values: CDR1 SNHLY, CDR2 FYNNEI. This CDR3 spans 15 amino acids. This CDR3 reads CASSVAGGTPGELFF. The CDR3 region has the DNA TGTGCCAGCAGCGTAGCGGGGGGGACCCCCGGGGAGCTGTTTTTT.

In this sample, this clone turned up once. V and J are TRBV4-1 and TRBJ2-5; TRBD2 matches at 9 bases. The CDR3 length is 16 residues. Germline values: CDR1 MGHRA, CDR2 YSYEKL. V lost 8 bases and J lost 2; bases outside the gene matches: 12. The CDR3 spells CASRGIPTSGQETQYF. CDR3 bases: TGCGCCAGCCGGGGGATTCCGACTAGCGGACAAGAGACCCAGTACTTC.

The chain recombines TRBV2 with TRBJ1-1; 7 bases fit TRBD1. The germline CDR1 and CDR2 sequences are SNHLY and FYNNEI. V lost 3 bases to trimming and J lost 0 bases; unmatched junction nucleotides: 4. The CDR3 sequence is 15 residues long. The CDR3 sequence is CASSDTGVVNTEAFF. In DNA form, the CDR3 reads TGTGCCAGCAGTGACACAGGGGTTGTGAACACTGAAGCTTTCTTT.

This chain connects TRBV9 to TRBJ1-3, with a tentative D call TRBD1 (6 bases). V lost 0 bases and J 4 bases, leaving 8 bases between the germline ends. Germline V gene sequence: CDR1 SGDLS, CDR2 YYNGEE. The CDR3 is 14 residues long. The DNA of the CDR3 is TGTGCCAGCAGCGTAGGACAGGACGGAAACACCATATATTTT. Translating gives CASSVGQDGNTIYF.

This clone was counted only a few times. The rearrangement uses TRBV7-9 and TRBJ2-7; D might be TRBD2 (6 bases). Germline CDR1 is SEHNR and CDR2 is FQNEAQ (reference sequence). Trimming took off 5 bases at V and 2 bases at J, with 19 bases between the two ends. This CDR3 has 16 amino acids. The CDR3 DNA is TGTGCCAGCAGCGATTCCTCCGGGACTGTTACCTACGAGCAGTACTTC. It encodes CASSDSSGTVTYEQYF.

The J gene is TRBJ1-6, the V gene TRBV6-6; TRBD1 matches 10 bases. Germline V gene sequence: CDR1 MNHNY, CDR2 SVGAGI (reference sequence). There are 16 residues in the CDR3. The V segment lost 5 bases and the J segment 6 bases; nucleotides outside the gene matches: 7. The DNA for the CDR3 is TGTGCCAGCAGTATTTCCGGGACAGGGGCTAATTCACCCCTCCACTTT. It codes for CASSISGTGANSPLHF.

The CDR3, as DNA: TGTGCTAGTGGCCAGGGACACTCCTACGAGCAGTACTTC. Translation gives CASGQGHSYEQYF. The J gene is TRBJ2-7, the V gene TRBV12-5; D possibly corresponds to TRBD1 (6 bases). V lost 6 bases, J lost 0 bases, and 9 bases lay in between. CDR1 is LGHNT, CDR2 FRNRAP, per germline. This CDR3 comprises 13 residues.

This clone is large (0.1 to 1%). The chain is built from TRBV29-1 and TRBJ1-2; D possibly corresponds to TRBD1 (5 bases). The CDR3 loop spans 16 amino acids. CDR1 and CDR2 (germline): SQVTM, ANQGSEA. The chain's CDR3 is CIVYGTMGGMDYGYTF. The CDR3, as DNA: TGCATTGTCTACGGAACAATGGGGGGAATGGACTATGGCTACACCTTC.

V usage is TRBV19 and J usage is TRBJ2-5; D gene unclear. The germline CDR1 and CDR2 sequences are LNHDA and SQIVND (reference sequence). Between the trimmed V and J ends, which lost 2 bases and 1 base, there was a span of 5 bases. The CDR3 contains 13 residues. For the CDR3, the DNA is TGTGCCAGTAGTATACTCTTCCAAGAGACCCAGTACTTC. Amino acid sequence: CASSILFQETQYF.

The chain couples TRBV5-6 to TRBJ1-2; 9 bases match TRBD1. V lost 4 bases, J lost 6 bases, and 4 bases stayed unmatched. CDR1 SGHDT and CDR2 YYEEEE come from the germline V gene. The CDR3 totals 13 residues. The DNA for the CDR3 is TGTGCCAGCAGCCGGACAGGGGAGCATGGCTACACCTTC. The encoded protein is CASSRTGEHGYTF.